A single sample gave rise to the 28 T cell receptor beta chains below, sequenced in a study of blood T cell repertoires in COVID-19. The repertoire was sequenced with immunoSEQ multiplex PCR; TCRdb's copy has only in-frame clones and lacks some. Of a few hundred thousand clones listed, roughly nine tenths are singletons. The sequencing input was PBMCs or T cells enriched from blood (not recorded which). These receptors all come from a woman aged 40 to 50 who had been exposed to COVID-19.

The chain has TRBV4-1 and TRBJ2-7, with 7 bases lining up with TRBD2. The trim removed 10 bases at V and 7 bases at J, leaving 10 bases unmatched. CDR1 and CDR2 (germline): MGHRA, YSYEKL. The CDR3 has 12 amino acids. The chain's CDR3 is CATRLARGEQYF. CDR3 nucleotide sequence: TGCGCCACCCGACTAGCCCGAGGGGAGCAGTACTTC.

The V and J genes are TRBV5-1 and TRBJ1-2, with a tentative D call TRBD1 (5 bases). Germline CDR1 is SGHRS and CDR2 is YFSETQ. The V end lost 0 bases, the J end lost 8 bases, and 14 bases lay between the germline ends. There are 14 residues in the CDR3. The CDR3: CASSLVVGGNGYTF. In DNA form, the CDR3 reads TGCGCCAGCAGCTTGGTAGTCGGGGGGAACGGCTACACCTTC.

This clone was recorded a few times. The chain is built from TRBV11-2 and TRBJ2-1, with 10 bases that match TRBD1. The CDR3 length is 16 residues. The germline gives CDR1 SGHAT, CDR2 FQNNGV. With 6 bases clipped from V and 5 bases from J, the junction kept 10 bases outside the gene matches. CDR3 sequence reads: CASRFSGTGVNNEQFF. The DNA for the CDR3 is TGTGCCAGCAGATTCTCCGGGACAGGGGTAAACAATGAGCAGTTCTTC.

For this clone: The conserved final phenylalanine or tryptophan is absent from the CDR3, which likely points to a read error. The J gene is TRBJ1-5, the V gene TRBV7-3, with D maybe TRBD1 (5 bases). The V end was cut by 8 bases, the J end by 7 bases, with 18 bases between. Germline-derived CDR1 and CDR2 are SGHTA and FQGTGA. This CDR3 has 14 amino acids. The CDR3 coding sequence is TGTGCCAGCGCAGAAGGGGCCGCGTACCAGCCCCAGCATTCT. This gives the protein CASAEGAAYQPQHS.

J is TRBJ2-2 and V is TRBV3-1 (or the pseudogene TRBV3-2); D is undetermined. Trimming took off 4 bases at V and 1 base at J, with 4 bases between the two ends. Germline V lookup: CDR1 LGHDT, CDR2 YNNKEL (reference sequence). This CDR3 has 13 amino acids. The CDR3 reads CASSPWNTGELFF. The DNA for the CDR3 is TGTGCCAGCAGCCCCTGGAACACCGGGGAGCTGTTTTTT.

The count of this clone is one. The chain recombines TRBV9 with TRBJ2-2; 10 bases agree with TRBD2. After removal of 3 bases from V and 6 bases from J, the junction contained 8 bases not matched to a gene. Germline loops: CDR1 SGDLS, CDR2 YYNGEE. This CDR3 has 16 amino acids. The CDR3 spells CASSAWVAGGAGELFF. CDR3 nucleotide sequence: TGTGCCAGCAGCGCCTGGGTAGCGGGAGGCGCCGGGGAGCTGTTTTTT. Together with reference TRBV9 and TRBJ2-2, the CDR3 gives the full variable domain: DSGVTQTPKHLITATGQRVTLRCSPRSGDLSVYWYQQSLDQGLQFLIQYYNGEERAKGNILERFSAQQFPDLHSELNLSSLELGDSALYFCASSAWVAGGAGELFFGEGSRLTVL.

This chain joins TRBV11-2 and TRBJ2-7; the D gene is possibly TRBD1 (6 bases). Germline loops: CDR1 SGHAT, CDR2 FQNNGV. The CDR3 is 13 residues long. The V end lost 8 bases, the J end lost 0 bases, and 11 bases lay between the germline ends. DNA of the CDR3: TGTGCCAGCGGTACACAGGGCTCCTACGAGCAGTACTTC. Amino acids: CASGTQGSYEQYF.

The chain links TRBV19 to TRBJ2-1; perhaps TRBD1 as D (5 bases). Looked up from germline, CDR1 is LNHDA and CDR2 is SQIVND (reference sequence). The V end was cut by 7 bases, the J end by 0 bases, with 16 bases between. The CDR3 consists of 16 residues. This CDR3 is CASKHGRQLSYNEQFF. The CDR3, as DNA: TGTGCCAGTAAGCATGGGCGACAGCTCTCCTACAATGAGCAGTTCTTC.

V gene TRBV29-1 combines with J gene TRBJ2-7, with D possibly being TRBD1 (6 bases). CDR3 length equals 11 residues. V was pared by 4 bases and J by 5 bases, with 9 bases between. The germline gives CDR1 SQVTM, CDR2 ANQGSEA. The CDR3 sequence: CSVAGDHEQYF. CDR3 bases: TGCAGCGTTGCAGGGGACCACGAGCAGTACTTC.

The genes are TRBV19 and TRBJ2-1; 8 nucleotides agree with TRBD2. Trimming took 7 bases from V and 10 from J; bases not matched to a gene: 9. Germline V gene sequence: CDR1 LNHDA, CDR2 SQIVND (reference sequence). This CDR3 has 13 amino acids. In DNA form, the CDR3 reads TGTGCCAGTAATCCGGGAGGGTCTCGGGAGCAGTTCTTC. Amino acids: CASNPGGSREQFF.

The sample holds one count of this clone. The CDR3 sequence is CASSLGRGGDGYTF. CDR3 DNA sequence: TGTGCCAGCAGTTTAGGGCGGGGAGGGGATGGCTACACCTTC. The chain uses TRBV28 and TRBJ1-2; maybe TRBD1 (5 bases). Germline CDR1 reads MDHEN; CDR2 reads SYDVKM. The length of the CDR3 is 14 residues. The germline V and J ends were trimmed by 2 bases and 6 bases, with 13 bases remaining between them.

The J gene is TRBJ1-3, the V gene TRBV7-9, with 9 bases fitting TRBD1. J gave up 4 bases and V 6 bases, and 10 bases lay outside the gene matches. CDR3 length: 16 residues. Germline CDR1 is SEHNR and CDR2 is FQNEAQ (reference sequence). The CDR3 loop is CASSLQGALGGNTIYF. The CDR3 DNA is TGTGCCAGCAGTTTACAGGGGGCGTTGGGCGGAAACACCATATATTTT.

CDR3: CASSPGLAGAGGSYNEQFF. As DNA, the CDR3 is TGTGCCAGCTCACCGGGACTAGCGGGAGCAGGGGGATCCTACAATGAGCAGTTCTTC. This rearrangement joins TRBV18 to TRBJ2-1; 14 bases line up with TRBD2. Germline V gene lookup returns CDR1 KGHSH and CDR2 LQKENI. The CDR3 is 19 residues long. With V trimmed by 3 bases and J by 1 base, 8 bases remained unmatched.

V gene TRBV7-2 combines with J gene TRBJ2-2; possible D gene TRBD2, 6 bases. The CDR3 is made up of 15 amino acids. V was pared by 1 base and J by 5 bases, with 11 bases between. Germline-derived CDR1 and CDR2 are SGHTA and FQGNSA. Written as DNA, the CDR3 is TGTGCCAGCAGCTTAGGGAGGGGTTTAACCGGGGAGCTGTTTTTT. As protein: CASSLGRGLTGELFF. The variable domain in full, completed from reference TRBV7-2 and TRBJ2-2, reads GAGVSQSPSNKVTEKGKDVELRCDPISGHTALYWYRQSLGQGLEFLIYFQGNSAPDKSGLPSDRFSAERTGGSVSTLTIQRTQQEDSAVYLCASSLGRGLTGELFFGEGSRLTVL.

This clone was seen only once. The V and J genes are TRBV6-1 and TRBJ2-7; TRBD2 might be the D (6 bases). The CDR3 runs to 16 residues. Trimming stripped 0 bases from V and 1 base from J, with 13 bases between. CDR1 and CDR2 (germline): MNHNS, SASEGT. The CDR3 loop is CASSEAPPGLSYEQYF. CDR3 nucleotide sequence: TGTGCCAGCAGTGAAGCCCCCCCGGGACTGTCCTACGAGCAGTACTTC.

The genes are TRBV20-1 and TRBJ1-6; D is undetermined. The V gene's germline CDR1 is DFQATT and CDR2 SNEGSKA (reference sequence). The CDR3 extends over 12 amino acids. Between the trimmed V and J ends, which lost 3 bases and 10 bases, there was a span of 10 bases. In DNA form, the CDR3 reads TGCAGTGCTAGTAGGAGTGGATCACCCCTCCACTTT. Its translation is CSASRSGSPLHF.

The chain carries TRBV18 and TRBJ1-2; D unresolved. The CDR3 covers 15 residues. Germline CDR1 and CDR2: KGHSH and LQKENI. The V end was cut by 1 base, the J end by 4 bases, with 13 bases between. The DNA of the CDR3 is TGTGCCAGCTCACCACGCCCGGTTCCCTCCTATGGCTACACCTTC. Protein: CASSPRPVPSYGYTF. The full variable domain, its missing parts supplied by reference TRBV18 and TRBJ1-2, is NAGVMQNPRHLVRRRGQEARLRCSPMKGHSHVYWYRQLPEEGLKFMVYLQKENIIDESGMPKERFSAEFPKEGPSILRIQQVVRGDSAAYFCASSPRPVPSYGYTFGSGTRLTVV.

The rearrangement links TRBV7-3 to TRBJ1-1; 8 nucleotides agree with TRBD1. Trimming cost V 5 bases and J 3 bases; bases outside gene matches: 2. CDR3 length equals 13 residues. Germline assignment: CDR1 SGHTA and CDR2 FQGTGA. In DNA form, the CDR3 reads TGTGCCAGCAGCGCGGACAGGGACACTGAAGCTTTCTTT. Translation: CASSADRDTEAFF.

V is TRBV2 and J is TRBJ1-5, with unresolved D. V dropped 4 bases and J dropped 0 bases, with 7 bases sitting between them. The CDR3 runs 14 residues. Germline values: CDR1 SNHLY, CDR2 FYNNEI. The CDR3 loop reads CASSAVNSNQPQHF. In DNA form, the CDR3 reads TGTGCCAGCAGTGCTGTTAATAGCAATCAGCCCCAGCATTTT.

The CDR3 DNA reads TGTGCCAGCAGTAGAGACAGGGTCACTGAAGCTTTCTTT. Residues: CASSRDRVTEAFF. J is TRBJ1-1 and V is TRBV12-3 or TRBV12-4; 7 bases map to TRBD1. CDR3 length: 13 amino acids. Trimming cost V 5 bases and J 4 bases; bases outside gene matches: 4.

The V and J genes are TRBV2 and TRBJ1-3, with a possible D match to TRBD1 (5 bases). Per the germline V gene, CDR1 is SNHLY and CDR2 is FYNNEI. The CDR3 extends over 14 amino acids. Deletions cut 5 bases from V and 0 bases from J, with 8 bases between. The CDR3: CASSIQVSGNTIYF. Written as DNA, the CDR3 is TGTGCCAGCAGTATACAGGTCTCTGGAAACACCATATATTTT.

This sequence joins TRBV2 and TRBJ1-1; 8 bases fit TRBD1. With 7 bases clipped from V and 7 bases from J, the junction kept 14 bases outside the gene matches. CDR1 and CDR2 from the germline V gene are SNHLY and FYNNEI. The CDR3 is 15 residues long. The CDR3 nucleotides are TGTGCCAGCATTTTACGACCGGGACAGGCTATTGAAGCTTTCTTT. This translates into CASILRPGQAIEAFF.

Written as DNA, the CDR3 is TGCGCCAGCAGCTTGGCCGCGAGGGCAGGCGAAAAACTGTTTTTT. Translation: CASSLAARAGEKLFF. The chain links TRBV5-1 to TRBJ1-4; no reliable D call. Germline CDR1 and CDR2: SGHRS and YFSETQ. Trimming pared 0 bases from V and 8 bases from J, leaving 14 bases between. CDR3 length equals 15 residues.

In its sample, this clone was seen once. The genes are TRBV2 and TRBJ1-4; the D gene is possibly TRBD1 (5 bases). The germline V gene encodes CDR1 SNHLY and CDR2 FYNNEI. The CDR3 covers 15 residues. V gave up 4 bases and J gave up 0 bases, with 9 bases separating them. The CDR3: CASSVLRATNEKLFF. In nucleotides, the CDR3 is TGTGCCAGCAGTGTTCTCAGGGCAACTAATGAAAAACTGTTTTTT.

The V and J genes are TRBV24-1 and TRBJ1-1; 9 nucleotides agree with TRBD1. From germline, CDR1 is KGHDR and CDR2 SFDVKD. V lost 3 bases, J lost 3 bases, and 7 bases stayed unmatched. The CDR3 extends over 16 amino acids. CDR3 in DNA: TGTGCCACCAGTGATAAGGGACAGGGAGTCTACACTGAAGCTTTCTTT. Its protein is CATSDKGQGVYTEAFF.

This clone occurred once. This chain connects TRBV7-8 to TRBJ1-2, with 7 bases lining up with TRBD1. V was pared by 4 bases and J by 7 bases, with 18 bases of the junction left unmatched. This CDR3 has 17 amino acids. Germline V gives CDR1 SGHVS, CDR2 FQNEAQ. The CDR3 sequence: CASSSRSWGQGGGGYTF. In DNA form, the CDR3 reads TGTGCCAGCAGCTCCAGGTCGTGGGGCCAGGGGGGAGGTGGCTACACCTTC.

The CDR3 coding sequence is TGTGCCACCAGCAAACAGGGGGCGAATGAAAAACTGTTTTTT. The encoded protein is CATSKQGANEKLFF. The gene calls are TRBV15 and TRBJ1-4; 9 bases are shared with TRBD1. Germline CDR1 LNHNV, CDR2 YYDKDF (reference sequence). Trimming took 4 bases from V and 5 from J; bases not matched to a gene: 2. The CDR3 runs to 14 residues.

The chain is built from TRBV29-1 and TRBJ1-1; tentatively, D is TRBD1 (5 bases). V was trimmed by 6 bases and J by 4 bases, leaving 18 bases between them. Germline V gene data show CDR1 as SQVTM and CDR2 as ANQGSEA. The CDR3 runs to 14 residues. In nucleotides, the CDR3 is TGCAGCGTCCCGCTTGGGGGGGTCGGCACTGAAGCTTTCTTT. Protein sequence: CSVPLGGVGTEAFF.